This note documents a single TCR beta chain sequence. This entry belongs to a study of shared clonotypes between healthy human individuals. When samples were unsorted, some 90 million PBMCs were used for genomic DNA. The CDR3 loop spans 16 amino acids. V trimming: 4 bases; J trimming: 5 bases; junction bases outside the gene matches: 9. Germline V gene lookup returns CDR1 MDHEN and CDR2 SYDVKM. It was on ten immunoSEQ deep assay plates that unsorted PBMC DNA was sequenced. Authors' analysis steps: With immunoSEQ giving junction-only sequences and no quality scores, filtering differed. TCRdb's table, derived via immunoSEQ multiplex PCR, lists solely in-frame clones and lacks some. V, J and clone size are those of that table, while D and trimming were read from the DNA. The sample yields about 490,000 clones, 75% to 85% seen once.

The sample was PBMCs. This rearrangement joins TRBV28 to TRBJ1-1; 11 bases line up with TRBD1. The sequence came from a middle-aged woman in good health. Some clones in this sample may be carry-over from other donors' samples. Here the CDR3 reads CASSSPWTGGVTEAFF. Written as DNA, the CDR3 is TGTGCCAGCAGTTCTCCGTGGACAGGGGGCGTTACTGAAGCTTTCTTT.